This TCR beta chain was recorded in a study of monozygotic twins with inflammatory bowel disease. One entry per CDR3 protein, without DNA, is what TCRdb gives after re-calling the 5' RACE reads. This table lists a few hundred thousand distinct CDR3 sequences. This TCR was sampled from a human donor with ulcerative colitis or Crohn's disease, or a healthy co-twin of an affected twin (not recorded which). The sequenced material came from blood.

Here the CDR3 reads CAISGTTTPGLAGDTQYF. The chain links TRBV10-3 to TRBJ2-3; absent DNA, TCRdb's TRBD2 call cannot be checked. Germline assignment: CDR1 ENHRY and CDR2 SYGVKD. The CDR3 spans 18 residues.